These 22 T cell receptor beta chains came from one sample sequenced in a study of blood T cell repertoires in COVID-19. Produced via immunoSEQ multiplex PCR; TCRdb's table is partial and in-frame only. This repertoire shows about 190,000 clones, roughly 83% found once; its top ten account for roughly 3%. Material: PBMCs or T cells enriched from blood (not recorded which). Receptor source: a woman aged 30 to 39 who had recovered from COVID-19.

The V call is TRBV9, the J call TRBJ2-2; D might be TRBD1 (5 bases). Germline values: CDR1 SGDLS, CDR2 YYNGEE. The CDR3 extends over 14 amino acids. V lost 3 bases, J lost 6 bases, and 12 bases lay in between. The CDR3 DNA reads TGTGCCAGCAGCGGCCCTAAGGGGTCCGGGGAGCTGTTTTTT. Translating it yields CASSGPKGSGELFF.

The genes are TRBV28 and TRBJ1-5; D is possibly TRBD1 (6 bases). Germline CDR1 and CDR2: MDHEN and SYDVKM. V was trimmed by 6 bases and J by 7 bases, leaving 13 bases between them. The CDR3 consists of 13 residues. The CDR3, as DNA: TGTGCCAGCAGGGGACCAGGGGCCCAGCCCCAGCATTTT. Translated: CASRGPGAQPQHF.

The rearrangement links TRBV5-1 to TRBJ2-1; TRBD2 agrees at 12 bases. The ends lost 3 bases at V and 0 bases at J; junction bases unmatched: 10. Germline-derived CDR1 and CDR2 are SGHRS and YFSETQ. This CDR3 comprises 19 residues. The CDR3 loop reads CASSYLTSGGLGSYNEQFF. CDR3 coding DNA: TGCGCCAGCAGCTATTTGACTAGCGGGGGTTTGGGCTCCTACAATGAGCAGTTCTTC.

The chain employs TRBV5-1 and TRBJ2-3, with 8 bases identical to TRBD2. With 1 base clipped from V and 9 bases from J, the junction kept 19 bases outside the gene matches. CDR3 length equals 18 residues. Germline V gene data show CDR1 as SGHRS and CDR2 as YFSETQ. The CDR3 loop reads CASSLWGGASGPQGTQYF. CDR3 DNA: TGCGCCAGCAGCTTGTGGGGCGGGGCTAGCGGGCCTCAGGGGACGCAGTATTTT.

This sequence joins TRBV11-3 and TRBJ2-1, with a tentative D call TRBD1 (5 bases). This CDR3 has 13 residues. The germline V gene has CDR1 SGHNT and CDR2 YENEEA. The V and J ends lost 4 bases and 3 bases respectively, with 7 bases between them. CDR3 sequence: CASSSQGYNEQFF. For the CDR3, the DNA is TGTGCCAGCAGCTCCCAGGGCTACAATGAGCAGTTCTTC.

In nucleotides, the CDR3 is TGTGCCAGCAGCCAGGAACTAGCGGGAAACGGCAGGGATACGCAGTATTTT. Protein product: CASSQELAGNGRDTQYF. The chain is built from TRBV3-1 (or the pseudogene TRBV3-2) and TRBJ2-3; TRBD2 agrees at 10 bases. V lost 3 bases, J lost 6 bases, and 12 bases stayed unmatched. Germline assignment: CDR1 LGHDT and CDR2 YNNKEL (reference sequence). This CDR3 is 17 amino acids long.

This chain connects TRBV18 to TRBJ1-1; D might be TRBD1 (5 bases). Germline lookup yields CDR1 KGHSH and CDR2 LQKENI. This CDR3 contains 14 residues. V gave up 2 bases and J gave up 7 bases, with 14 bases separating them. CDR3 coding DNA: TGTGCCAGCTCACCAATGGGGAGGGGAATTGAAGCTTTCTTT. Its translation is CASSPMGRGIEAFF.

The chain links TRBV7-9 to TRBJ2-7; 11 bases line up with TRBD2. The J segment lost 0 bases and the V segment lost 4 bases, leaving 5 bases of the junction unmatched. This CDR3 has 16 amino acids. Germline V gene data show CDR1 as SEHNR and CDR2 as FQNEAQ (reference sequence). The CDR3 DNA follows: TGTGCCAGCAGCTCCCTGCTAGCGGGAGGCTCCTACGAGCAGTACTTC. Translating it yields CASSSLLAGGSYEQYF.

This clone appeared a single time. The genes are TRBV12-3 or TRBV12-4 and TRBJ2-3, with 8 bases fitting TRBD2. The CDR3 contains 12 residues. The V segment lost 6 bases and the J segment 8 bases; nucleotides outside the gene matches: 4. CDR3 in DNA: TGTGCCAGCAGCTATCGGGGGGGTACGCAGTATTTT. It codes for CASSYRGGTQYF.

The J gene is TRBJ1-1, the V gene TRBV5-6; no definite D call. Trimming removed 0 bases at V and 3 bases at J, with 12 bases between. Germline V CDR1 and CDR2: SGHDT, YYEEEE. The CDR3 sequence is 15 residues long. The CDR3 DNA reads TGTGCCAGCAGCTTGGTTGCGGGGTACGACACTGAAGCTTTCTTT. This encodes CASSLVAGYDTEAFF.

CDR3 amino acids: CASSPRQGTNTEAFF. In nucleotides, the CDR3 is TGTGCCAGCTCACCACGACAGGGAACGAACACTGAAGCTTTCTTT. V usage is TRBV18 and J usage is TRBJ1-1, with 7 positions matching TRBD1. CDR3 length equals 15 residues. V shed 1 base and J 1 base; nucleotides not matched to a gene: 3. Germline V gene lookup returns CDR1 KGHSH and CDR2 LQKENI.

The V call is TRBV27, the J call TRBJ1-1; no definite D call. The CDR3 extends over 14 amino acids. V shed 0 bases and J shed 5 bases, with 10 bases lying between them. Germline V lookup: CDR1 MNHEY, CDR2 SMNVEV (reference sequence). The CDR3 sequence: CASSLSSRGTEAFF. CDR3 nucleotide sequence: TGTGCCAGCAGTTTATCCTCCCGCGGAACTGAAGCTTTCTTT.

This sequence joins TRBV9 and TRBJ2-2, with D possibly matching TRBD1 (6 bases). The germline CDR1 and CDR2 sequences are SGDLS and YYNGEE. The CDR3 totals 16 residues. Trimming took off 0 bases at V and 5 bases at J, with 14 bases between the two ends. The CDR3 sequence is CASSVEVRTVTGELFF. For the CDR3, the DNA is TGTGCCAGCAGCGTAGAGGTCAGGACAGTAACCGGGGAGCTGTTTTTT.

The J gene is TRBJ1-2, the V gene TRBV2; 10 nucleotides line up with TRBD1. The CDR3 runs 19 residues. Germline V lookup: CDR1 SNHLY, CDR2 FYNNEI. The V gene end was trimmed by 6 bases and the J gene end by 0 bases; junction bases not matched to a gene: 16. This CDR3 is CASRAPSDRGGLANYGYTF. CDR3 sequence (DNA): TGTGCCAGCAGGGCCCCTTCGGACAGGGGGGGCCTAGCTAACTATGGCTACACCTTC.

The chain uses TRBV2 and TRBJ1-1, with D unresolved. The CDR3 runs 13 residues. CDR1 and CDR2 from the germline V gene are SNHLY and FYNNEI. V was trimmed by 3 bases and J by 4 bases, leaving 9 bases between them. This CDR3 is CASSDTRATEAFF. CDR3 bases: TGTGCCAGCAGTGACACGAGGGCCACTGAAGCTTTCTTT.

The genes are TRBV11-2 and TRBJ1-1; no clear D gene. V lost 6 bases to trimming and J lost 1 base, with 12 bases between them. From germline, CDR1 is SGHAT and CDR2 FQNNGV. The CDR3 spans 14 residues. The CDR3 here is CASRGRGPNTEAFF. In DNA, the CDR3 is TGTGCCAGCAGGGGTCGGGGTCCGAACACTGAAGCTTTCTTT.

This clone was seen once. The CDR3 is CASSLEVAGKQFF. In DNA, the CDR3 is TGTGCCAGCAGCTTAGAAGTAGCGGGCAAGCAGTTCTTC. This chain connects TRBV11-2 to TRBJ2-1, with 7 bases lining up with TRBD2. The CDR3 runs 13 residues. Germline lookup yields CDR1 SGHAT and CDR2 FQNNGV. V lost 0 bases to trimming and J lost 11 bases; unmatched junction nucleotides: 4.

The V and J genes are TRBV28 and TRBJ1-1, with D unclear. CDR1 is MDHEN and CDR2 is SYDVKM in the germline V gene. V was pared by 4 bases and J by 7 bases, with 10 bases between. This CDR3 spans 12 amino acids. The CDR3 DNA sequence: TGTGCCAGCAGTTCCCCCCCCTTTGAAGCTTTCTTT. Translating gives CASSSPPFEAFF. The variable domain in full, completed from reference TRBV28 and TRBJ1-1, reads DVKVTQSSRYLVKRTGEKVFLECVQDMDHENMFWYRQDPGLGLRLIYFSYDVKMKEKGDIPEGYSVSREKKERFSLILESASTNQTSMYLCASSSPPFEAFFGQGTRLTVV.

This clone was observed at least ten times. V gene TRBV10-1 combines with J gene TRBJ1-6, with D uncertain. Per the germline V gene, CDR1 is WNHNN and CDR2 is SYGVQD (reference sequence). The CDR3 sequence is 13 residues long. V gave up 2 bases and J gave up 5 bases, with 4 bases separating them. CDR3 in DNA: TGCGCCAGCAGTGAGGACAATAATTCACCCCTCCACTTT. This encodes CASSEDNNSPLHF.

In DNA form, the CDR3 reads TGTGCCAGCAGCTTAGGGACTGGCATCACTGAAGCTTTCTTT. Encoded protein: CASSLGTGITEAFF. The genes are TRBV7-6 and TRBJ1-1; no reliable D call. V lost 1 base, J lost 4 bases, and 10 bases lay in between. The CDR3 loop spans 14 amino acids. Germline V CDR1 and CDR2: SGHVS, FNYEAQ.

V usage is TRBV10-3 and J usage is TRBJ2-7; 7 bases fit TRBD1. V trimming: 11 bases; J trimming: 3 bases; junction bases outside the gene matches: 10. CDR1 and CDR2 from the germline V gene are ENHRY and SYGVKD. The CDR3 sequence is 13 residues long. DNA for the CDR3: TGTGCCGTAGCCGAGGGGGCTGACTACGAGCAGTACGTC. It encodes CAVAEGADYEQYV.

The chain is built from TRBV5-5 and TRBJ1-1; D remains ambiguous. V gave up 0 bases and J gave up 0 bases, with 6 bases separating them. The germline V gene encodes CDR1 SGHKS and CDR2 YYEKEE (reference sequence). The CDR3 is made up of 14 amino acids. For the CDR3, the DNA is TGTGCCAGCAGCTTGGCAGGAATGAACACTGAAGCTTTCTTT. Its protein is CASSLAGMNTEAFF.